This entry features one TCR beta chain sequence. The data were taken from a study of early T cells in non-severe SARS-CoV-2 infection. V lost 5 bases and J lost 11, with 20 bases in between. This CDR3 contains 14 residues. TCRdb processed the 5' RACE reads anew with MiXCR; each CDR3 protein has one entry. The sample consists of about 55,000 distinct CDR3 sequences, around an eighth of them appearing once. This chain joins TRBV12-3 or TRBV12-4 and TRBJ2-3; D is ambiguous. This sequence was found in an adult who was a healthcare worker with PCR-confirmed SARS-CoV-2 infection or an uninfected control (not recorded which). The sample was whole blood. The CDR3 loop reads CASSPDVPIRLQYF. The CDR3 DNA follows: TGTGCCAGCAGTCCTGACGTACCAATCCGTCTGCAGTATTTT.